These 23 T cell receptor beta chains originate from one sample sequenced in a study of cytomegalovirus exposure and HLA in healthy donors. Profiling relied on immunoSEQ multiplex PCR, and the TCRdb table lists in-frame clones only, not all of them. The sample includes 120,000 to 150,000 clones, roughly nine tenths of them seen just once. Sequencing was carried out using PBMCs. These receptors all stem from a woman under 30 in good health and CMV-seropositive.

The rearrangement uses TRBV10-3 and TRBJ1-1, with 8 positions matching TRBD1. Germline loops: CDR1 ENHRY, CDR2 SYGVKD. With V trimmed by 6 bases and J by 2 bases, 5 bases remained unmatched. This CDR3 spans 14 amino acids. The CDR3 loop reads CAIRGQGENTEAFF. The CDR3, as DNA: TGTGCCATCAGAGGACAGGGTGAAAACACTGAAGCTTTCTTT.

V gene TRBV29-1 combines with J gene TRBJ2-7; maybe TRBD1 (5 bases). The germline CDR1 and CDR2 sequences are SQVTM and ANQGSEA. CDR3 length: 12 residues. Trimming left V 6 bases short and J 3 bases short, with 12 bases between. In nucleotides, the CDR3 is TGCAGCGTAACCCTAACAGGCTACGAGCAGTACTTC. Protein sequence: CSVTLTGYEQYF.

The gene calls are TRBV19 and TRBJ2-7; unclear D gene. The CDR3 consists of 15 residues. Trimming pared 3 bases from V and 5 bases from J, leaving 17 bases between. From germline, CDR1 is LNHDA and CDR2 SQIVND (reference sequence). The CDR3 here is CASSILPIGQDEQYF. The CDR3 nucleotides are TGTGCCAGTAGTATTCTCCCCATCGGTCAGGACGAGCAGTACTTC.

The chain links TRBV7-3 to TRBJ2-7; D ambiguous. Germline V gives CDR1 SGHTA, CDR2 FQGTGA. The V end lost 4 bases, the J end lost 6 bases, and 16 bases lay between the germline ends. The CDR3 covers 14 residues. CDR3 protein: CASSSSILSSEQYF. The CDR3 DNA is TGTGCCAGCAGCTCTAGTATCCTTTCAAGCGAGCAGTACTTC.

This clone appeared once. The genes are TRBV5-1 and TRBJ2-3; D is possibly TRBD2 (5 bases). V was cut by 0 bases and J by 2 bases, with 10 bases left in between. Per the germline V gene, CDR1 is SGHRS and CDR2 is YFSETQ. The CDR3 has 15 amino acids. The CDR3 nucleotides are TGCGCCAGCAGCTTGGATCTAGCAGCCACAGATACGCAGTATTTT. It is translated as CASSLDLAATDTQYF.

This sequence joins TRBV28 and TRBJ1-2; D is perhaps TRBD1 (5 bases). The CDR3 extends over 16 amino acids. Between the trimmed V and J ends, which lost 5 bases and 0 bases, there was a span of 16 bases. Germline CDR1 MDHEN, CDR2 SYDVKM. CDR3 sequence (DNA): TGTGCCAGCAGTGACCTATTGGACATAACTAACTATGGCTACACCTTC. Its protein is CASSDLLDITNYGYTF.

The genes are TRBV19 and TRBJ2-1, with a tentative D call TRBD2 (5 bases). The germline V and J ends were trimmed by 5 bases and 0 bases, with 11 bases remaining between them. Per the germline V gene, CDR1 is LNHDA and CDR2 is SQIVND (reference sequence). The length of the CDR3 is 15 residues. Here the CDR3 reads CASSGREGSYNEQFF. CDR3 nucleotide sequence: TGTGCCAGTAGTGGCCGCGAGGGCTCCTACAATGAGCAGTTCTTC. The whole variable domain, filled in from reference TRBV19 and TRBJ2-1, reads DGGITQSPKYLFRKEGQNVTLSCEQNLNHDAMYWYRQDPGQGLRLIYYSQIVNDFQKGDIAEGYSVSREKKESFPLTVTSAQKNPTAFYLCASSGREGSYNEQFFGPGTRLTVL.

This chain connects TRBV2 to TRBJ1-5; TRBD1 aligns across 7 bases. Germline CDR1 SNHLY, CDR2 FYNNEI. Germline trimming cut 4 bases from V and 0 bases from J; bases unmatched to any gene: 6. The CDR3 sequence is 16 residues long. CDR3: CASSAHRGGSNQPQHF. The CDR3 DNA is TGTGCCAGCAGTGCCCACAGGGGTGGTAGCAATCAGCCCCAGCATTTT.

This chain links TRBV19 with TRBJ2-1; 7 nucleotides agree with TRBD2. The trim removed 3 bases at V and 4 bases at J, leaving 12 bases unmatched. The germline gives CDR1 LNHDA, CDR2 SQIVND (reference sequence). This CDR3 contains 17 residues. The CDR3 region is CASSIRDRGGLYNEQFF. CDR3 bases: TGTGCCAGTAGTATCAGGGATCGCGGGGGTTTATACAATGAGCAGTTCTTC.

This chain links TRBV30 with TRBJ2-7; 13 nucleotides agree with TRBD2. The V segment lost 0 bases and the J segment 1 base; nucleotides outside the gene matches: 6. The CDR3 consists of 17 residues. Per germline, CDR1 GTSNPN and CDR2 SVGIG (reference sequence). DNA of the CDR3: TGTGCCTGGAGTGTATTGTGGACTAGCGGGAGATCCTACGAGCAGTACTTC. Amino acids: CAWSVLWTSGRSYEQYF.

This clone was detected a few times. The chain joins TRBV28 to TRBJ1-3; the D is unclear. From germline, CDR1 is MDHEN and CDR2 SYDVKM. Between the trimmed V and J ends, which lost 2 bases and 4 bases, there was a span of 9 bases. The CDR3 totals 14 residues. CDR3 region: CASSLSLGGNTIYF. The CDR3, as DNA: TGTGCCAGCAGTTTAAGTCTGGGCGGAAACACCATATATTTT.

The J gene is TRBJ2-4, the V gene TRBV4-2; D may be TRBD2 (6 bases). V was clipped by 0 bases and J by 3 bases, with 21 bases between them. This CDR3 region has 19 residues. Germline V CDR1 and CDR2: LGHNA, YNFKEQ. The CDR3 bases are TGTGCCAGCAGCCAAGAAGAGACGGGTTATCGAGCGGGCAAAAACATTCAGTACTTC. Its translation: CASSQEETGYRAGKNIQYF.

The chain employs TRBV19 and TRBJ2-7, with D uncertain. The CDR3 is 14 residues long. Trimming took off 5 bases at V and 3 bases at J, with 14 bases between the two ends. The V gene's germline CDR1 is LNHDA and CDR2 SQIVND (reference sequence). The CDR3, as DNA: TGTGCCAGTAGTCCCTCGGTTTTTTTCTACGAGCAGTACTTC. Its translation: CASSPSVFFYEQYF.

The V and J genes are TRBV5-1 and TRBJ2-7; 9 bases are a match to TRBD2. Germline CDR1 SGHRS, CDR2 YFSETQ. The CDR3 is 15 residues long. Trimming at V came to 3 bases and at J to 0 bases, leaving 4 bases not matched to a gene. DNA of the CDR3: TGCGCCAGCAGCTCTCTAGCGGGGAGCTCCTACGAGCAGTACTTC. Translating gives CASSSLAGSSYEQYF.

The gene calls are TRBV27 and TRBJ2-7; no clear D gene. Looked up from germline, CDR1 is MNHEY and CDR2 is SMNVEV (reference sequence). The CDR3 is 14 amino acids. Trimming left V 6 bases short and J 5 bases short, with 17 bases between. The CDR3 DNA reads as TGTGCCAGCAGCCGAACCCTCTTCGAGAACGAGCAGTACTTC. This codes for CASSRTLFENEQYF.

The chain carries TRBV11-3 and TRBJ2-5; TRBD1 matches 7 bases. Germline lookup yields CDR1 SGHNT and CDR2 YENEEA. The CDR3 loop spans 14 amino acids. J lost 5 bases, V lost 5 bases, and 8 bases had no gene match. This CDR3 is CASSTRQGTETQYF. The CDR3 DNA reads as TGTGCCAGCAGCACCAGACAGGGTACGGAGACCCAGTACTTC.

The rearrangement joins TRBV6-1 to TRBJ2-5; possibly TRBD2 for D (5 bases). Germline V gene lookup returns CDR1 MNHNS and CDR2 SASEGT. The CDR3 contains 14 residues. The germline V and J ends were trimmed by 8 bases and 2 bases, with 15 bases remaining between them. The chain's CDR3 is CASYRRGGQETQYF. In DNA form, the CDR3 reads TGTGCCAGCTATCGACGGGGTGGGCAAGAGACCCAGTACTTC.

The chain uses TRBV6-1 and TRBJ1-1; possibly TRBD1 for D (5 bases). This CDR3 has 15 amino acids. The V end was cut by 6 bases, the J end by 4 bases, with 18 bases between. Germline assignment: CDR1 MNHNS and CDR2 SASEGT. The CDR3 spells CASRGGKGRITEAFF. The CDR3 coding sequence is TGTGCCAGCAGGGGGGGGAAGGGGCGGATCACTGAAGCTTTCTTT.

The chain has TRBV6-1 and TRBJ2-2; D may be TRBD1 (6 bases). V lost 4 bases and J lost 1, with 13 bases in between. The CDR3 sequence is 16 residues long. CDR1 is MNHNS, CDR2 SASEGT, per germline. CDR3 DNA sequence: TGTGCCAGCAGTGTTGACAGGCCTCTGAACACCGGGGAGCTGTTTTTT. This sequence encodes CASSVDRPLNTGELFF.

The chain is built from TRBV2 and TRBJ2-7; TRBD1 might be the D (6 bases). V lost 4 bases, J lost 2 bases, and 12 bases lay in between. This CDR3 is 14 amino acids long. Germline V CDR1 and CDR2: SNHLY, FYNNEI. The CDR3 sequence: CASSVRQATYEQYF. In DNA form, the CDR3 reads TGTGCCAGCAGTGTACGACAGGCAACCTACGAGCAGTACTTC.

This chain links TRBV6-5 with TRBJ2-2; maybe TRBD2 (5 bases). CDR3 length: 15 residues. Trimming removed 7 bases at V and 3 bases at J, with 15 bases between. Germline V gives CDR1 MNHEY, CDR2 SVGAGI. In DNA form, the CDR3 reads TGTGCCAGCACTGACGCGCAGAGGGACACCGGGGAGCTGTTTTTT. This translates into CASTDAQRDTGELFF.

In this sample, this clone turned up once. Distinct nucleotide sequences in the sample also encode this CDR3. CDR3 sequence reads: CASSPLAGRNTGELFF. The CDR3 nucleotides read TGTGCCAGCAGCCCCTTAGCGGGGCGGAACACCGGGGAGCTGTTTTTT. The genes are TRBV4-2 and TRBJ2-2, with 8 bases identical to TRBD2. This CDR3 is 16 amino acids long. The V and J ends lost 4 bases and 1 base, in that order; junction bases with no gene match: 5. The germline gives CDR1 LGHNA, CDR2 YNFKEQ.

This chain uses TRBV7-3 with TRBJ2-1, with 9 bases identical to TRBD2. CDR3 size: 14 residues. The V gene end was trimmed by 5 bases and the J gene end by 7 bases; junction bases not matched to a gene: 6. Looked up from germline, CDR1 is SGHTA and CDR2 is FQGTGA. CDR3 nucleotides: TGTGCCAGCAGCCCCTCGGCGGGGGGGAATGAGCAGTTCTTC. It yields the protein CASSPSAGGNEQFF.